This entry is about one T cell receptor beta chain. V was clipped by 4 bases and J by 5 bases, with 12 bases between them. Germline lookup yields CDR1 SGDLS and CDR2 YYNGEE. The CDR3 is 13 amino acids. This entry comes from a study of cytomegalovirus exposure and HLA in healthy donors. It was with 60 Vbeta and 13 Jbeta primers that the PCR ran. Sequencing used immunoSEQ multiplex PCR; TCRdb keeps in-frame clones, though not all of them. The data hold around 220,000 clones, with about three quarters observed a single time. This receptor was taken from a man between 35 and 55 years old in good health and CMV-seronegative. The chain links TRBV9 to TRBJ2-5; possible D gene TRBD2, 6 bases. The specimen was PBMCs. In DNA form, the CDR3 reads TGTGCCAGCAGCTTCCGGGACTCTGAGACCCAGTACTTC. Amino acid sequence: CASSFRDSETQYF. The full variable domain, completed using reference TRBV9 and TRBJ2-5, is DSGVTQTPKHLITATGQRVTLRCSPRSGDLSVYWYQQSLDQGLQFLIQYYNGEERAKGNILERFSAQQFPDLHSELNLSSLELGDSALYFCASSFRDSETQYFGPGTRLLVL.